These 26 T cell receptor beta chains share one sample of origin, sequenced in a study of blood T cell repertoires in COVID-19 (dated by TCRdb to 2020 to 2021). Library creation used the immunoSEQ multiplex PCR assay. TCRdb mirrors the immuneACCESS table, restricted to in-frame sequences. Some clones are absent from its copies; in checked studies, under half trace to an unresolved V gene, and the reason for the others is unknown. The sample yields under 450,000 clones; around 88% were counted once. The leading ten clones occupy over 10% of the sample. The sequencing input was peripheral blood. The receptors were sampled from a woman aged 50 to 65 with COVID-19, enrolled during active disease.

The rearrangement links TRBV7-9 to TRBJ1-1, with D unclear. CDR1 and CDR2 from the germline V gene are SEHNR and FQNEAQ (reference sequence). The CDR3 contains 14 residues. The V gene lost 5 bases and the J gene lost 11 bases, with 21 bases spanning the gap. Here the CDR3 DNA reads TGTGCCAGCAGCCCGGACTGGGAGGCGACGAGCGCTTTCTTT. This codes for CASSPDWEATSAFF. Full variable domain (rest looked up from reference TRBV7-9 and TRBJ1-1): DTGVSQNPRHKITKRGQNVTFRCDPISEHNRLYWYRQTLGQGPEFLTYFQNEAQLEKSRLLSDRFSAERPKGSFSTLEIQRTEQGDSAMYLCASSPDWEATSAFFGQGTRLTVV.

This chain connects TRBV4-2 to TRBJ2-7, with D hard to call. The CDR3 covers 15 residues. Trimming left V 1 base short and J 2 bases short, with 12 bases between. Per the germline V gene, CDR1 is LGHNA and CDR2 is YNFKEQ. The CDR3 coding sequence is TGTGCCAGCAGCCAAGTAGCAGACCCGACCTACGAGCAGTACTTC. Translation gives CASSQVADPTYEQYF.

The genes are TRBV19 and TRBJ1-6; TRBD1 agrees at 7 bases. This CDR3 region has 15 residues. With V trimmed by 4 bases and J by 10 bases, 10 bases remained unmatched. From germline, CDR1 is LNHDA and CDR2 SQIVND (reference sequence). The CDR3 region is CASSTPGQAGSPLHF. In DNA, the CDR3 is TGTGCCAGTAGTACCCCAGGACAGGCTGGGTCACCCCTCCACTTT. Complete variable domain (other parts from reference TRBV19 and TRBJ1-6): DGGITQSPKYLFRKEGQNVTLSCEQNLNHDAMYWYRQDPGQGLRLIYYSQIVNDFQKGDIAEGYSVSREKKESFPLTVTSAQKNPTAFYLCASSTPGQAGSPLHFGNGTRLTVT.

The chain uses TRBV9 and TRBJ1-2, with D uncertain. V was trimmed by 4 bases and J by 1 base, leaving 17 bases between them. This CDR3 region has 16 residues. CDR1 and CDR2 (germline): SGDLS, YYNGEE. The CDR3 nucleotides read TGTGCCAGCAGCCCCCCTAGGAGCGGGGTTAACTATGGCTACACCTTC. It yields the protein CASSPPRSGVNYGYTF.

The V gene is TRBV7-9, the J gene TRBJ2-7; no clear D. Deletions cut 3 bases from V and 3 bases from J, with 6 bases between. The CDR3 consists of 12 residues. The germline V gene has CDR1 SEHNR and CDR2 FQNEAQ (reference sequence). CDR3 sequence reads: CASSFTGYEQYF. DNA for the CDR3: TGTGCCAGCAGCTTCACGGGCTACGAGCAGTACTTC.

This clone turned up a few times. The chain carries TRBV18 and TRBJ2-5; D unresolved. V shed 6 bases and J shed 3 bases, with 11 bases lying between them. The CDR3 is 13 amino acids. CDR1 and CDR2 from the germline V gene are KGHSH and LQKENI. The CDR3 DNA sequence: TGTGCCAGCTCTCTCTTACCTAAAGAGACCCAGTACTTC. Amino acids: CASSLLPKETQYF.

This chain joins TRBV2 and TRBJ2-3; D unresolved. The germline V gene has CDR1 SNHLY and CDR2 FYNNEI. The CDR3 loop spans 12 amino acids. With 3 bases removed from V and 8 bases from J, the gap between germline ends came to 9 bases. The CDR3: CASSDASVTQYF. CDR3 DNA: TGTGCCAGCAGTGATGCGTCGGTTACGCAGTATTTT.

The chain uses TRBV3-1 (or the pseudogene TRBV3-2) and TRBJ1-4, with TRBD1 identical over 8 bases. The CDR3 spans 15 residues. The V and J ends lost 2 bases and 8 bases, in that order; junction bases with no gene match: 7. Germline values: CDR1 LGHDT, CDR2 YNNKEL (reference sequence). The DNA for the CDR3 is TGTGCCAGCAGCCAAAACGACAGGGGCTCCGAAAAACTGTTTTTT. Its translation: CASSQNDRGSEKLFF.

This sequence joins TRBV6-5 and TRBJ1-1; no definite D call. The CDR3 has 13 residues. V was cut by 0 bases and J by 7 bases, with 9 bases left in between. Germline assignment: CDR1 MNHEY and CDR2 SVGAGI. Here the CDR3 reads CASSYSVWSEAFF. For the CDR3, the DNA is TGTGCCAGCAGTTACTCCGTATGGAGTGAAGCTTTCTTT.

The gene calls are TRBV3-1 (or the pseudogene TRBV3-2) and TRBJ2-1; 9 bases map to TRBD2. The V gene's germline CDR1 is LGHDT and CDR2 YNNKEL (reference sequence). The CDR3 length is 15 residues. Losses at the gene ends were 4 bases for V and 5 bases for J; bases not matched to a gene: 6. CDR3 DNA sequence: TGTGCCAGCAGCCCCGGAATAGCGGGGGACAATGAGCAGTTCTTC. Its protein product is CASSPGIAGDNEQFF.

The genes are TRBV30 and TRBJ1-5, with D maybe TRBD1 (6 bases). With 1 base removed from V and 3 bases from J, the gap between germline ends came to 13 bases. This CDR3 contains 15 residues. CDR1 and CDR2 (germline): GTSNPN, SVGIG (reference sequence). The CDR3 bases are TGTGCCTGGAGTGGAGCAGGGGTTTTCAATCAGCCCCAGCATTTT. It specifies CAWSGAGVFNQPQHF.

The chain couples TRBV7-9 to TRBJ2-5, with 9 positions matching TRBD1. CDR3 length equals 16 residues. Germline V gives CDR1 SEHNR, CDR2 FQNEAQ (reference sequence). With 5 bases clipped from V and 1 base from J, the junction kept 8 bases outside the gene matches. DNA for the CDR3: TGTGCCAGCAGCCACCCGGGACAGGGAGTCCAAGAGACCCAGTACTTC. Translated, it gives CASSHPGQGVQETQYF.

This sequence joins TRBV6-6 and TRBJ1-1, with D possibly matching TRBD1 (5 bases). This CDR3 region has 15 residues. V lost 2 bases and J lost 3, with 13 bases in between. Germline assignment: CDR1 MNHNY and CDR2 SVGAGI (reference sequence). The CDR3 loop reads CASSYSPRGDTEAFF. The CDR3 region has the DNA TGTGCCAGCAGTTACAGTCCCCGGGGGGACACTGAAGCTTTCTTT.

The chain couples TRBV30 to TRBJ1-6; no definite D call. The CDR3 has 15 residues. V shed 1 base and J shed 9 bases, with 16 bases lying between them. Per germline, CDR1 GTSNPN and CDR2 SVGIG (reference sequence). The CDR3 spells CAWSGAFLVGSPLHF. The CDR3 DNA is TGTGCCTGGAGTGGGGCCTTCCTTGTAGGTTCACCCCTCCACTTT. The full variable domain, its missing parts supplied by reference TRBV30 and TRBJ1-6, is SQTIHQWPATLVQPVGSPLSLECTVEGTSNPNLYWYRQAAGRGLQLLFYSVGIGQISSEVPQNLSASRPQDRQFILSSKKLLLSDSGFYLCAWSGAFLVGSPLHFGNGTRLTVT.

The CDR3: CASSDGTSGGFYEQYF. In nucleotides, the CDR3 is TGTGCCAGCAGCGATGGGACTAGCGGGGGATTCTACGAGCAGTACTTC. The chain employs TRBV7-8 and TRBJ2-7, with TRBD2 identical over 14 bases. The germline V gene encodes CDR1 SGHVS and CDR2 FQNEAQ. This CDR3 has 16 residues. With 5 bases clipped from V and 3 bases from J, the junction kept 6 bases outside the gene matches.

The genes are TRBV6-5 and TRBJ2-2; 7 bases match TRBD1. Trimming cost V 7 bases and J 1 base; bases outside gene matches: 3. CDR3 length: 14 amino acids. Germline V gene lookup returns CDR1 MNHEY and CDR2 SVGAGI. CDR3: CASTRQGNTGELFF. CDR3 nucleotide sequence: TGTGCCAGCACCCGACAGGGGAACACCGGGGAGCTGTTTTTT.

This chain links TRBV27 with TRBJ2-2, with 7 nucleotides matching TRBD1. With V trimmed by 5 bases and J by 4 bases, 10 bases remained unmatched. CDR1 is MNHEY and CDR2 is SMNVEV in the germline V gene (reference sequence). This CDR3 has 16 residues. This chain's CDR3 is CASSPYRGSGTGELFF. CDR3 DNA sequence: TGTGCCAGCAGTCCTTACAGGGGAAGCGGCACCGGGGAGCTGTTTTTT.

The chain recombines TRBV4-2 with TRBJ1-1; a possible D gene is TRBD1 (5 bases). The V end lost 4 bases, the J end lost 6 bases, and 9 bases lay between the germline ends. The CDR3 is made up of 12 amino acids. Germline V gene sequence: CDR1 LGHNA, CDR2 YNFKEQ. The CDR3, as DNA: TGTGCCAGCAGCCCGGGGGGTCCTGAAGCTTTCTTT. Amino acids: CASSPGGPEAFF.

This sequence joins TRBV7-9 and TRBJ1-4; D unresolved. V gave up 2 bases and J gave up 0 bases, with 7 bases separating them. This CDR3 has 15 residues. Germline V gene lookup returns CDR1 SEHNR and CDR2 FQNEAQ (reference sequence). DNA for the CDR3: TGTGCCAGCAGCTTATGGGAGGCAACTAATGAAAAACTGTTTTTT. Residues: CASSLWEATNEKLFF.

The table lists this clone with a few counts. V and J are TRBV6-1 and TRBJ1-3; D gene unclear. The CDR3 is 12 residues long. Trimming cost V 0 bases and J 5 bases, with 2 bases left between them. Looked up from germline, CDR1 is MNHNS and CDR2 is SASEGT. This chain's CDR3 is CASSEARNTIYF. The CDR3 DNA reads TGTGCCAGCAGTGAAGCTAGAAACACCATATATTTT.

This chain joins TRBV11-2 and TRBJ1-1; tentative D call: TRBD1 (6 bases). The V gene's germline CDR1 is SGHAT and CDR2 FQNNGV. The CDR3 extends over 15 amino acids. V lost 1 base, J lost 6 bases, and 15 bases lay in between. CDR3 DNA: TGTGCCAGCAGCTTAGCCTCAGGGACACTATCTGAAGCTTTCTTT. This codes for CASSLASGTLSEAFF. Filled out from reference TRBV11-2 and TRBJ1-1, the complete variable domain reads EAGVAQSPRYKIIEKRQSVAFWCNPISGHATLYWYQQILGQGPKLLIQFQNNGVVDDSQLPKDRFSAERLKGVDSTLKIQPAKLEDSAVYLCASSLASGTLSEAFFGQGTRLTVV.

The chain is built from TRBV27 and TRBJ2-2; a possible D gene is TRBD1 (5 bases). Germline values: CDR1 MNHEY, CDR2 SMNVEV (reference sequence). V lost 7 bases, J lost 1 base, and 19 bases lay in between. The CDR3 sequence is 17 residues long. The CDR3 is CASTSLGPDQNTGELFF. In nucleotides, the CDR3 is TGTGCCAGCACCTCCCTGGGGCCGGACCAGAACACCGGGGAGCTGTTTTTT.

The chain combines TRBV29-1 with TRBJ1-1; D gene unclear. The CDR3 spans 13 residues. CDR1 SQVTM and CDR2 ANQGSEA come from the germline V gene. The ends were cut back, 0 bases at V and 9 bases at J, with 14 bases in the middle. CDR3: CSVEDARLIQAFF. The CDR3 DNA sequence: TGCAGCGTTGAAGATGCGCGCTTAATACAAGCTTTCTTT. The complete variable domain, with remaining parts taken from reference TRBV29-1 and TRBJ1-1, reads SAVISQKPSRDICQRGTSLTIQCQVDSQVTMMFWYRQQPGQSLTLIATANQGSEATYESGFVIDKFPISRPNLTFSTLTVSNMSPEDSSIYLCSVEDARLIQAFFGQGTRLTVV.

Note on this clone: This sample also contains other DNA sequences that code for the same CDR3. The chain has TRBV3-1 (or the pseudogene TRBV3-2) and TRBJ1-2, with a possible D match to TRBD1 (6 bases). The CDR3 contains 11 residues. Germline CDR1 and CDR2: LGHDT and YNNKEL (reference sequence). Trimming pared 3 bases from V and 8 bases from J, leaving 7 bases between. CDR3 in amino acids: CASSQTGGYTF. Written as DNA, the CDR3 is TGTGCCAGCAGCCAGACAGGCGGCTACACCTTC.

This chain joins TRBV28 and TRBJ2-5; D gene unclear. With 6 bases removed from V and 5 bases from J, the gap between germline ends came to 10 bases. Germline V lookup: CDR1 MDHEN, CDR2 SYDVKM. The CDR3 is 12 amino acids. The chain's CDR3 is CASSSRWETQYF. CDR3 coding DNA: TGTGCCAGCAGCTCGCGTTGGGAGACCCAGTACTTC.

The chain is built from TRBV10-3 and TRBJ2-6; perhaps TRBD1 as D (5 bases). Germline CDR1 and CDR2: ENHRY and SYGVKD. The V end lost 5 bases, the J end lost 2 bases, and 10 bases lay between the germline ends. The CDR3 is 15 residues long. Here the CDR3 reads CAISLGAAGANVLTF. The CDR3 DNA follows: TGTGCCATCAGTTTAGGGGCGGCTGGGGCCAACGTCCTGACTTTC.